These 4 T cell receptor beta chains were sequenced from one sample in a study of identical twins. TCRdb re-derived calls from the 5' RACE reads in MiXCR, one entry per CDR3 protein. The sample lists approximately 1.8 million distinct CDR3 sequences, around 33% occurring once. The sample consisted of cord blood. Receptors originate from a newborn girl in good health.

The chain is built from TRBV4-2 and TRBJ2-1, with D perhaps being TRBD1 or TRBD2 (6 bases each). Germline V gene lookup returns CDR1 LGHNA and CDR2 YNFKEQ. CDR3 size: 19 residues. V was pared by 0 bases and J by 0 bases, with 18 bases between. The CDR3 loop reads CASSQDRGPPLSSYNEQFF. For the CDR3, the DNA is TGTGCCAGCAGCCAAGATCGGGGGCCTCCCCTGAGCTCCTACAATGAGCAGTTCTTC.

This clonotype was counted at least ten times. This chain joins TRBV2 and TRBJ2-4; D is uncertain. V gave up 7 bases and J gave up 6 bases, with 13 bases separating them. The length of the CDR3 is 13 residues. Germline CDR1 SNHLY, CDR2 FYNNEI. CDR3: CASTFPRGNIQYF. CDR3 coding DNA: TGTGCCAGCACCTTCCCTCGTGGAAACATTCAGTACTTC. The whole variable domain, remainder taken from reference TRBV2 and TRBJ2-4, is EPEVTQTPSHQVTQMGQEVILRCVPISNHLYFYWYRQILGQKVEFLVSFYNNEISEKSEIFDDQFSVERPDGSNFTLKIRSTKLEDSAMYFCASTFPRGNIQYFGAGTRLSVL.

This clonotype was seen at least ten times. The chain is built from TRBV4-2 and TRBJ2-5; D is ambiguous. Germline assignment: CDR1 LGHNA and CDR2 YNFKEQ. V lost 0 bases and J 5 bases, leaving 7 bases between the germline ends. The CDR3 extends over 13 amino acids. The CDR3 DNA follows: TGTGCCAGCAGCCAAGATCCAGCGGAGACCCAGTACTTC. This codes for CASSQDPAETQYF.

This clonotype occurred a few times. The chain joins TRBV20-1 to TRBJ2-7, with D perhaps given as TRBD1 or TRBD2 (6 bases each). This CDR3 is 15 amino acids long. V shed 0 bases and J shed 0 bases, with 12 bases lying between them. The germline CDR1 and CDR2 sequences are DFQATT and SNEGSKA (reference sequence). The CDR3 reads CSARDWGASSYEQYF. The CDR3 DNA sequence: TGCAGTGCTAGAGATTGGGGGGCTAGCTCCTACGAGCAGTACTTC.